This T cell receptor beta chain was retrieved from a study of OX40 agonist ivuxolimab in advanced cancers. On the study more broadly: The patients got ivuxolimab, which is an agonistic anti-OX40 (CD134) antibody. Among those enrolled, mean age was about 62 years (range about 23 to 85) and roughly 84% were male. Whole-study findings and limits: On average, CD8+ T cells had more expanded clones than CD4+. The study observed clonal expansion of CD4+ and CD8+ blood T cells by week 6 at 0.1 to 3.0 mg/kg.

Turning to this clone: Antigen unknown.

In germline, CDR1 is LNHDA, CDR2 SQIVND (reference sequence). The CDR3 runs 13 residues. V lost 5 bases, J lost 8 bases, and 10 bases lay in between. Profiling relied on immunoSEQ multiplex PCR, and the TCRdb table lists in-frame clones only, not all of them. Among around 54,000 clones listed, roughly 90% were seen once. Sample: CD4+ or CD8+ T cells sorted from blood, taken in a trial of the OX40 agonist ivuxolimab. This chain uses TRBV19 with TRBJ1-6; D unresolved. This sequence was found in an adult with an advanced solid tumor such as melanoma, head and neck, liver or kidney cancer. In nucleotides, the CDR3 is TGTGCCAGTAGTTTGCCAGATTATTCACCCCTCCACTTT. Translated: CASSLPDYSPLHF.